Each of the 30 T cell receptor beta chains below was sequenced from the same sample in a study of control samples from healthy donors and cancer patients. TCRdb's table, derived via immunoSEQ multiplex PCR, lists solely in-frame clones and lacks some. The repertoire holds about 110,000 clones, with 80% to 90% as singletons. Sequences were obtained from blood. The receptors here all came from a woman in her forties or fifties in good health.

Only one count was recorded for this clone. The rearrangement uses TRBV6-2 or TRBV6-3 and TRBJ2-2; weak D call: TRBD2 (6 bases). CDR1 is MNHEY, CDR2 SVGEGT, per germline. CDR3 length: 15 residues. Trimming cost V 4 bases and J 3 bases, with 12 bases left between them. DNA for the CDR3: TGTGCCAGCAGTTCCACTAGCCGCCACACCGGGGAGCTGTTTTTT. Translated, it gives CASSSTSRHTGELFF.

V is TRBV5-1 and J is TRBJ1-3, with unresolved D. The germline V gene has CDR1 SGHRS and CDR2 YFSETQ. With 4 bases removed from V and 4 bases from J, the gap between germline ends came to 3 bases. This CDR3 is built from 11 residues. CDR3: CASSGGNTIYF. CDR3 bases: TGCGCCAGCAGCGGGGGAAACACCATATATTTT.

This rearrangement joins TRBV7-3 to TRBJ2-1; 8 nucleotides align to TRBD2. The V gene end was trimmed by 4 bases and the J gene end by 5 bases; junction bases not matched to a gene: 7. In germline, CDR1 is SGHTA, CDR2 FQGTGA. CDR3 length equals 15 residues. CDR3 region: CASSSQRGRDNEQFF. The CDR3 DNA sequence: TGTGCCAGCAGCTCACAGCGGGGGAGAGACAATGAGCAGTTCTTC.

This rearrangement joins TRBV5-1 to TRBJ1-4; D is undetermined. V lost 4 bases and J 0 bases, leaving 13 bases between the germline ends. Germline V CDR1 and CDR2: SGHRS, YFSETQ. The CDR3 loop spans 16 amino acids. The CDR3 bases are TGCGCCAGCAGCAGGAGTGGTCGGGCAACTAATGAAAAACTGTTTTTT. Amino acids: CASSRSGRATNEKLFF. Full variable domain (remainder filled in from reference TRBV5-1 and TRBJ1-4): KAGVTQTPRYLIKTRGQQVTLSCSPISGHRSVSWYQQTPGQGLQFLFEYFSETQRNKGNFPGRFSGRQFSNSRSEMNVSTLELGDSALYLCASSRSGRATNEKLFFGSGTQLSVL.

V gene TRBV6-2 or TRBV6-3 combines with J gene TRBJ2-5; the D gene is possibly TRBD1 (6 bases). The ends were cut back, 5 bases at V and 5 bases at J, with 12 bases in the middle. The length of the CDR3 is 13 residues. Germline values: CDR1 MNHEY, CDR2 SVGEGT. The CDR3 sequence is CASSAGVVETQYF. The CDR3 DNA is TGTGCCAGCAGTGCAGGGGTGGTGGAGACCCAGTACTTC.

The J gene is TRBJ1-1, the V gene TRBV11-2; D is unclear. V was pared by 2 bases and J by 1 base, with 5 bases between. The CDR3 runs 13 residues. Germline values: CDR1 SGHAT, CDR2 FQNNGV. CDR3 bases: TGTGCCAGCAGCTTACACGGGAACACTGAAGCTTTCTTT. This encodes CASSLHGNTEAFF.

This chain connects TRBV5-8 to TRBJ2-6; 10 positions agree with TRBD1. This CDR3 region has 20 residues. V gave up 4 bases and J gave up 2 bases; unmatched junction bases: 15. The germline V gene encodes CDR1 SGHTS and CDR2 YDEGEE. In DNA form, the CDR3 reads TGTGCCAGCAGCCTCCACCACCGGGACAGGGGACGAACTGGGGCCAACGTCCTGACTTTC. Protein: CASSLHHRDRGRTGANVLTF.

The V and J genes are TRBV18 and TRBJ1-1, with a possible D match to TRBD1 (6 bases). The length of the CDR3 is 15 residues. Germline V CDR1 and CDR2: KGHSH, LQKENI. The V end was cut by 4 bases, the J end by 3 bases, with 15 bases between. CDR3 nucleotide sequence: TGTGCCAGCTCACGAGGACAAGGACAGTACACTGAAGCTTTCTTT. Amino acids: CASSRGQGQYTEAFF.

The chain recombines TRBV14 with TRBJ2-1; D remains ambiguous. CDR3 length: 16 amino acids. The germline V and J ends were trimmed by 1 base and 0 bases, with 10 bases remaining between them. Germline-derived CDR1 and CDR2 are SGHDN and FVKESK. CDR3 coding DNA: TGTGCCAGCAGCCAAGGAGCCCCGAGCTCCTACAATGAGCAGTTCTTC. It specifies CASSQGAPSSYNEQFF.

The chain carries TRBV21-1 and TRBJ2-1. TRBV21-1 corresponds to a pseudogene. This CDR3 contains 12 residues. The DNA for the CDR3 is TGTGCCAGCAGCAACGGGGCTAGGGAGCAGTTCTTC. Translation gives CASSNGAREQFF.

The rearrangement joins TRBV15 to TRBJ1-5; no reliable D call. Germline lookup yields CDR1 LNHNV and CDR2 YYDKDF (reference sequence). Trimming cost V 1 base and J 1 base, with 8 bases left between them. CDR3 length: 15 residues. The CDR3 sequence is CATSRVWGSNQPQHF. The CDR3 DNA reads TGTGCCACCAGCAGAGTCTGGGGAAGCAATCAGCCCCAGCATTTT.

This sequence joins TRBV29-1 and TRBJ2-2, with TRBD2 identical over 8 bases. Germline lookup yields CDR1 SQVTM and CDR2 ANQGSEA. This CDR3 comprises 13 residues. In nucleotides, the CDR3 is TGCACCTTTAGCGGGGAGAACACCGGGGAGCTGTTTTTT. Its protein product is CTFSGENTGELFF.

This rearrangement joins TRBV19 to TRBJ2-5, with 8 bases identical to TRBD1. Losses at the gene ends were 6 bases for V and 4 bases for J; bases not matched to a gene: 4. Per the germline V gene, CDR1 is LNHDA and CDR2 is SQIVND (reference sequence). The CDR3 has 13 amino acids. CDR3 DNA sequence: TGTGCCAGTAGCCACAGGGGGGCAGAGACCCAGTACTTC. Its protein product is CASSHRGAETQYF.

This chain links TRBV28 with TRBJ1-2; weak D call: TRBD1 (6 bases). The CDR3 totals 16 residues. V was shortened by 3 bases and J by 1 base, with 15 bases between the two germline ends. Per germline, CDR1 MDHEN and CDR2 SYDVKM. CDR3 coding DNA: TGTGCCAGCAGTTTTCCCCTAGACAGGAGTAACTATGGCTACACCTTC. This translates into CASSFPLDRSNYGYTF.

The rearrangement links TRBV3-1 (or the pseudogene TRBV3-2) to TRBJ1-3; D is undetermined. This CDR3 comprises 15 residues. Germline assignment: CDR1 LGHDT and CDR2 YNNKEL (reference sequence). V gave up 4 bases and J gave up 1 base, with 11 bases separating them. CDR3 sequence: CASSLSLESGNTIYF. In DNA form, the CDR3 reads TGTGCCAGCAGCCTCAGTCTAGAGTCTGGAAACACCATATATTTT.

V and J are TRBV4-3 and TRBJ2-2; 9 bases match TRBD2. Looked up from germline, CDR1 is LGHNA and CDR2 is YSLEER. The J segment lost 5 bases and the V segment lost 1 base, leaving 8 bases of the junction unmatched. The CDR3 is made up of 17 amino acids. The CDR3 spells CASSQVGAGGRTGELFF. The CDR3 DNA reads TGCGCCAGCAGCCAAGTAGGCGCGGGAGGGCGGACCGGGGAGCTGTTTTTT.

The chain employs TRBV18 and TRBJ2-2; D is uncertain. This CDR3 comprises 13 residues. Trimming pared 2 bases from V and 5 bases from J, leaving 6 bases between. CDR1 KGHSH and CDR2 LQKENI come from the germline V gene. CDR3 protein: CASSPRDTGELFF. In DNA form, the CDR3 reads TGTGCCAGCTCACCAAGAGATACCGGGGAGCTGTTTTTT. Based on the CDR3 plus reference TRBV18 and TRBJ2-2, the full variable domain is NAGVMQNPRHLVRRRGQEARLRCSPMKGHSHVYWYRQLPEEGLKFMVYLQKENIIDESGMPKERFSAEFPKEGPSILRIQQVVRGDSAAYFCASSPRDTGELFFGEGSRLTVL.

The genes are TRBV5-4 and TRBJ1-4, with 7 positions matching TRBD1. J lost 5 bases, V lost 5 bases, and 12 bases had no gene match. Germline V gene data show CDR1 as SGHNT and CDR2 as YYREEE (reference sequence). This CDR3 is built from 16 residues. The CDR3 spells CASSPELGTANEKLFF. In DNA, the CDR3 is TGTGCCAGCAGTCCTGAGCTGGGGACAGCGAATGAAAAACTGTTTTTT.

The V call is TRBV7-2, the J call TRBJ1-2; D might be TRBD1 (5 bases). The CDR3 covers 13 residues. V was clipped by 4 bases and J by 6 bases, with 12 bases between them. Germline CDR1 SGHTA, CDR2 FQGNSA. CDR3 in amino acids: CASSYYAGDGYTF. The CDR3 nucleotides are TGTGCCAGCAGCTACTACGCGGGGGATGGCTACACCTTC.

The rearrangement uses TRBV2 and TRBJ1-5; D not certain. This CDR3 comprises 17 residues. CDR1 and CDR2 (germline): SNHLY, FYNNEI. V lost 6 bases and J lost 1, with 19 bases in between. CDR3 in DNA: TGTGCCAGCAGAGGAGGGTGGACCGCGAACAGCAATCAGCCCCAGCATTTT. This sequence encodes CASRGGWTANSNQPQHF.

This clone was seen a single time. CDR3 sequence: CATSDQLNTEAFF. The CDR3, as DNA: TGTGCCACCAGTGACCAGTTGAACACTGAAGCTTTCTTT. The V call is TRBV24-1, the J call TRBJ1-1; D ambiguous. The CDR3 has 13 residues. Trimming removed 4 bases at V and 0 bases at J, with 5 bases between. CDR1 and CDR2 (germline): KGHDR, SFDVKD.

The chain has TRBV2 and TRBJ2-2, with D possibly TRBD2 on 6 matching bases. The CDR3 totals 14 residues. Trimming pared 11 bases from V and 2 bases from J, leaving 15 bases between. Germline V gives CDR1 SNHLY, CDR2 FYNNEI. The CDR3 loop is CAGRWTTNTGELFF. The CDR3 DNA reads TGTGCCGGCCGTTGGACTACCAACACCGGGGAGCTGTTTTTT.

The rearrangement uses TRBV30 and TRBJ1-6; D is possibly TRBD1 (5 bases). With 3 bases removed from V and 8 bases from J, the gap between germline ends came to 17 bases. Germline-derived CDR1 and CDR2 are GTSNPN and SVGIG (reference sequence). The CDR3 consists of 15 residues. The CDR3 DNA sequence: TGTGCCTGGAGGGGGGGTGGAGGGTGGGATTCACCCCTCCACTTT. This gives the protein CAWRGGGGWDSPLHF.

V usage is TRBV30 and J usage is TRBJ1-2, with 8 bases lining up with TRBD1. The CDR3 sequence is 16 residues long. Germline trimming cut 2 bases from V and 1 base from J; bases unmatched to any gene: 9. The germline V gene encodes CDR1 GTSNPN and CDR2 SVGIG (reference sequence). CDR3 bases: TGTGCCTGGAGTCTCCAGGGGGCCTTTGGTAACTATGGCTACACCTTC. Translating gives CAWSLQGAFGNYGYTF. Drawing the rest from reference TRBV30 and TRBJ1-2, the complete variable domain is SQTIHQWPATLVQPVGSPLSLECTVEGTSNPNLYWYRQAAGRGLQLLFYSVGIGQISSEVPQNLSASRPQDRQFILSSKKLLLSDSGFYLCAWSLQGAFGNYGYTFGSGTRLTVV.

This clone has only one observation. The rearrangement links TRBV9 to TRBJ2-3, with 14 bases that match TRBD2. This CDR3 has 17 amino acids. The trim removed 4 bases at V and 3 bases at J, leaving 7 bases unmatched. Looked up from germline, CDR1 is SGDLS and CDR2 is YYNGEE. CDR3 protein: CASSKWGLAGETDTQYF. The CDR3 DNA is TGTGCCAGCAGCAAATGGGGACTAGCGGGAGAGACAGATACGCAGTATTTT.

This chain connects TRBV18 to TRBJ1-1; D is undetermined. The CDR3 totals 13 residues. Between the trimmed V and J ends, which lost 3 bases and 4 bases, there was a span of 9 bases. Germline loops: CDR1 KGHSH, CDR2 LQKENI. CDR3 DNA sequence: TGTGCCAGCTCACCGGACGTTGGCACTGAAGCTTTCTTT. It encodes CASSPDVGTEAFF. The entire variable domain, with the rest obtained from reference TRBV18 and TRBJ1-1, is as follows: NAGVMQNPRHLVRRRGQEARLRCSPMKGHSHVYWYRQLPEEGLKFMVYLQKENIIDESGMPKERFSAEFPKEGPSILRIQQVVRGDSAAYFCASSPDVGTEAFFGQGTRLTVV.

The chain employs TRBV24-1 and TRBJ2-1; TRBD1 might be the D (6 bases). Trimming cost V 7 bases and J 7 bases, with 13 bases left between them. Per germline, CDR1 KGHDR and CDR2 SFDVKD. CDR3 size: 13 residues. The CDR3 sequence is CATRGAKRNEQFF. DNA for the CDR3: TGTGCCACCAGGGGGGCCAAAAGGAATGAGCAGTTCTTC.

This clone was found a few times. The CDR3 is CASSLGLYNEQFF. The CDR3 bases are TGTGCCAGCAGCCTGGGACTTTACAATGAGCAGTTCTTC. The rearrangement links TRBV25-1 to TRBJ2-1, with D perhaps TRBD2 (6 bases). Germline CDR1 MGHDK, CDR2 SYGVNS. The CDR3 has 13 residues. Trimming pared 6 bases from V and 4 bases from J, leaving 10 bases between.

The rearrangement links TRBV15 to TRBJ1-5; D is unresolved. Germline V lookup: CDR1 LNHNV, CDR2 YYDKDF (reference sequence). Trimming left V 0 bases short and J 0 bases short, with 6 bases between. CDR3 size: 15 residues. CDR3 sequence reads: CATSRDRNSNQPQHF. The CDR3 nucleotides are TGTGCCACCAGCAGAGACAGGAATAGCAATCAGCCCCAGCATTTT. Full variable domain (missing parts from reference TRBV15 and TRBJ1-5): DAMVIQNPRYQVTQFGKPVTLSCSQTLNHNVMYWYQQKSSQAPKLLFHYYDKDFNNEADTPDNFQSRRPNTSFCFLDIRSPGLGDTAMYLCATSRDRNSNQPQHFGDGTRLSIL.

The CDR3 DNA sequence: TGCAGCGTTGAGATCGCCGATTACCAAGAGACCCAGTACTTC. It codes for CSVEIADYQETQYF. The genes are TRBV29-1 and TRBJ2-5; D uncertain. Deletions cut 3 bases from V and 0 bases from J, with 11 bases between. The CDR3 length is 14 residues. From germline, CDR1 is SQVTM and CDR2 ANQGSEA.